Shown below are 13 T cell receptor beta chains from a single sample sequenced in a study of blood T cells in healthy people across ages. Combining a sample-barcoded 5' primer with a J-beta primer mix, a second PCR ran for 7 to 11 cycles. Using its own MiXCR run on the 5' RACE reads, TCRdb lists one record per CDR3 protein. The sample has about a million distinct CDR3 sequences; around 49% are singletons. Specimen: blood. The receptors stem from a man aged 30-40 years in good health.

This clonotype occurred many times. The rearrangement joins TRBV7-2 to TRBJ1-1; D perhaps matches TRBD1 (5 bases). Looked up from germline, CDR1 is SGHTA and CDR2 is FQGNSA. V lost 3 bases to trimming and J lost 5 bases, with 13 bases between them. The CDR3 loop spans 14 amino acids. The CDR3 sequence is CASSFITWGTEAFF. The CDR3 DNA reads as TGTGCCAGCAGCTTCATAACCTGGGGGACTGAAGCTTTCTTT.

The J gene is TRBJ2-7, the V gene TRBV7-9; D gene uncertain. Trimming pared 5 bases from V and 6 bases from J, leaving 8 bases between. The CDR3 runs to 11 residues. Germline CDR1 and CDR2: SEHNR and FQNEAQ (reference sequence). CDR3 nucleotide sequence: TGTGCCAGCAGCGCAATTTCCGAGCAGTACTTC. This codes for CASSAISEQYF.

The table lists this clonotype with many counts. This chain links TRBV5-5 with TRBJ1-5; TRBD1 matches at 7 bases. The germline V gene encodes CDR1 SGHKS and CDR2 YYEKEE (reference sequence). The trim removed 0 bases at V and 6 bases at J, leaving 6 bases unmatched. The CDR3 sequence is 15 residues long. CDR3 nucleotides: TGTGCCAGCAGCTTGGAGAGACAGGGCACTCAGCCCCAGCATTTT. Translated: CASSLERQGTQPQHF.

V usage is TRBV5-1 and J usage is TRBJ2-5, with a possible D match to TRBD2 (5 bases). Germline CDR1 SGHRS, CDR2 YFSETQ. Trimming shortened V by 4 bases and J by 5 bases, and 18 bases separated the two germline ends. CDR3 length: 15 amino acids. CDR3: CASSLGGGDLETQYF. The CDR3 region has the DNA TGCGCCAGCAGCCTTGGTGGAGGAGATTTGGAGACCCAGTACTTC.

V gene TRBV20-1 combines with J gene TRBJ2-7, with unresolved D. The germline V and J ends were trimmed by 6 bases and 7 bases, with 16 bases remaining between them. CDR3 length: 12 amino acids. Germline loops: CDR1 DFQATT, CDR2 SNEGSKA (reference sequence). This chain's CDR3 is CSARPGWNEQYF. The CDR3 DNA follows: TGCAGTGCCCGTCCCGGGTGGAATGAGCAGTACTTC.

V usage is TRBV29-1 and J usage is TRBJ2-3; 10 bases map to TRBD2. Germline CDR1 is SQVTM and CDR2 is ANQGSEA. This CDR3 is 18 amino acids long. With 5 bases clipped from V and 0 bases from J, the junction kept 14 bases outside the gene matches. The CDR3 DNA is TGCAGCGTTCTTGGGAAAACCGGGACTAGCGCTAGCACAGATACGCAGTATTTT. Protein product: CSVLGKTGTSASTDTQYF.

The chain is built from TRBV7-6 and TRBJ1-2, with TRBD1 as a possible D gene (5 bases). The CDR3 sequence is 15 residues long. The germline V and J ends were trimmed by 7 bases and 5 bases, with 20 bases remaining between them. Germline V gene data show CDR1 as SGHVS and CDR2 as FNYEAQ. The CDR3 sequence is CASTPLLGEWYGYTF. DNA of the CDR3: TGTGCCAGCACCCCCTTATTGGGGGAATGGTATGGCTACACCTTC.

This clonotype was counted only a few times. The rearrangement uses TRBV5-1 and TRBJ2-5; D is unresolved. Germline CDR1 is SGHRS and CDR2 is YFSETQ. The CDR3 consists of 14 residues. The germline V and J ends were trimmed by 4 bases and 11 bases, with 21 bases remaining between them. This CDR3 reads CASSALRYVLEQYF. CDR3 nucleotide sequence: TGCGCCAGCAGCGCCCTCCGCTATGTGTTGGAGCAGTACTTC.

This CDR3 is CAWSAAVGEQYF. Here the CDR3 DNA reads TGTGCCTGGAGTGCTGCGGTGGGGGAGCAGTACTTC. The rearrangement links TRBV30 to TRBJ2-5; D could derive from TRBD1 or TRBD2 (5 bases each). CDR1 is GTSNPN and CDR2 is SVGIG in the germline V gene (reference sequence). Trimming took off 1 base at V and 11 bases at J, with 14 bases between the two ends. This CDR3 has 12 amino acids.

V usage is TRBV15 and J usage is TRBJ2-1, with 8 bases fitting TRBD2. The CDR3 totals 16 residues. Germline CDR1 LNHNV, CDR2 YYDKDF (reference sequence). V gave up 3 bases and J gave up 5 bases; unmatched junction bases: 9. The DNA of the CDR3 is TGTGCCACCAGCAGGGGAGCGGGAGAAGGCAACAATGAGCAGTTCTTC. Amino acids: CATSRGAGEGNNEQFF.

The chain recombines TRBV28 with TRBJ1-1; D gene ambiguous. V lost 5 bases, J lost 1 base, and 11 bases lay in between. The CDR3 runs 14 residues. Germline assignment: CDR1 MDHEN and CDR2 SYDVKM. The CDR3 loop reads CASSAANKNTEAFF. The CDR3 DNA sequence: TGTGCCAGCAGTGCGGCCAACAAGAACACTGAAGCTTTCTTT.

There are a few counts of this clonotype. The rearrangement uses TRBV24-1 and TRBJ2-1, with D unresolved. The CDR3 is 15 residues long. V lost 1 base and J lost 8, with 14 bases in between. Germline CDR1 KGHDR, CDR2 SFDVKD. CDR3 region: CATSDLGREGDEQFF. The DNA for the CDR3 is TGTGCCACCAGTGATTTAGGTAGGGAAGGAGATGAGCAGTTCTTC.

The chain is built from TRBV7-9 and TRBJ1-6, with TRBD1 identical over 7 bases. Germline V gene data show CDR1 as SEHNR and CDR2 as FQNEAQ (reference sequence). The CDR3 loop spans 15 amino acids. The V and J ends lost 1 base and 6 bases, in that order; junction bases with no gene match: 3. The CDR3 here is CASSLDRGGNSPLHF. Here the CDR3 DNA reads TGTGCCAGCAGCTTAGACAGGGGCGGTAATTCACCCCTCCACTTT.